The TCR beta chain under discussion was sequenced for a study of cytomegalovirus exposure and HLA in healthy donors. Overall study findings and caveats: In vitro testing confirmed a few CMV-associated chains as specific for CMV antigens.

Amplification used 60 Vbeta primers and 13 Jbeta primers. Sequencing used immunoSEQ multiplex PCR; TCRdb keeps in-frame clones, though not all of them. The sample shows about 170,000 clones, approximately 80% of them seen only once. CDR1 KGHSH and CDR2 LQKENI come from the germline V gene. J was trimmed by 5 bases and V by 4 bases; bases with no gene match: 4. The CDR3 has 14 residues. Regarding this clone: Antigen specificity is unknown.

Sequencing input: PBMCs. This TCR derives from a man aged 18 to 35 in good health and CMV-seronegative. This chain joins TRBV18 and TRBJ1-4, with 7 bases aligning to TRBD1. The CDR3 spells CASSRGQTNEKLFF. The DNA of the CDR3 is TGTGCCAGCTCACGGGGACAGACCAATGAAAAACTGTTTTTT.